This entry is about one TCR beta chain. V shed 2 bases and J 0 bases; nucleotides not matched to a gene: 6. This CDR3 is 17 amino acids long. Germline V gene lookup returns CDR1 SGHTA and CDR2 FQGNSA. Sequenced by immunoSEQ multiplex PCR; TCRdb stores in-frame clones only, minus some. The sample records about 150,000 clones, about four fifths being singletons. This entry comes from a study of blood T cell repertoires in COVID-19. This TCR derives from a woman aged 55-70 years with acute or convalescent COVID-19. Sequenced sample: peripheral blood. The chain recombines TRBV7-2 with TRBJ1-3, with TRBD1 identical over 8 bases. CDR3 coding DNA: TGTGCCAGCAGCTTAAGGGACAGGCGAACCTCTGGAAACACCATATATTTT. Protein: CASSLRDRRTSGNTIYF.